The 9 T cell receptor beta chains below were found in one sample sequenced in a study of OX40 agonist ivuxolimab in advanced cancers. Produced via immunoSEQ multiplex PCR; TCRdb's table is partial and in-frame only. The table includes tens of thousands of clones, 75% to 85% detected once. The sequencing here drew on CD4+ or CD8+ T cells sorted from blood, taken in a trial of the OX40 agonist ivuxolimab. These receptors were collected from an adult with an advanced solid tumor such as melanoma, head and neck, liver or kidney cancer.

The V call is TRBV9, the J call TRBJ2-5; TRBD2 matches at 8 bases. Trimming at V came to 4 bases and at J to 4 bases, leaving 6 bases not matched to a gene. Germline CDR1 and CDR2: SGDLS and YYNGEE. This CDR3 comprises 14 residues. In DNA, the CDR3 is TGTGCCAGCAGCTTCCGGGGGGGTGGAGAGACCCAGTACTTC. Protein product: CASSFRGGGETQYF.

The V and J genes are TRBV28 and TRBJ2-3; TRBD1 matches 8 bases. The CDR3 covers 17 residues. V lost 6 bases and J lost 2; bases outside the gene matches: 13. Germline CDR1 and CDR2: MDHEN and SYDVKM. CDR3 in amino acids: CASSLTPGTGLTDTQYF. CDR3 sequence (DNA): TGTGCCAGCAGCCTCACGCCGGGGACAGGTCTCACAGATACGCAGTATTTT.

The V and J genes are TRBV5-1 and TRBJ1-1; no clear D gene. Trimming left V 0 bases short and J 0 bases short, with 12 bases between. CDR1 is SGHRS, CDR2 YFSETQ, per germline. This CDR3 is 16 amino acids long. The CDR3 DNA follows: TGCGCCAGCAGCTTGGAATCCTCTCTGCTGAACACTGAAGCTTTCTTT. This translates into CASSLESSLLNTEAFF.

The rearrangement links TRBV30 to TRBJ2-7; TRBD2 matches 12 bases. This CDR3 is built from 16 residues. Germline V gene lookup returns CDR1 GTSNPN and CDR2 SVGIG (reference sequence). Trimming took 5 bases from V and 6 from J; bases not matched to a gene: 14. This CDR3 reads CAWARQGLAGGPEQYF. CDR3 coding DNA: TGTGCCTGGGCCAGGCAAGGGCTAGCGGGAGGGCCCGAGCAGTACTTC.

This rearrangement joins TRBV7-3 to TRBJ2-5; D perhaps matches TRBD1 (6 bases). Germline V CDR1 and CDR2: SGHTA, FQGTGA. V was cut by 5 bases and J by 3 bases, with 19 bases left in between. This CDR3 is 16 amino acids long. The CDR3 loop is CASSQGQLVGEETQYF. CDR3 nucleotide sequence: TGTGCCAGCAGCCAGGGACAACTAGTGGGTGAAGAGACCCAGTACTTC.

The chain uses TRBV5-4 and TRBJ1-1; possible D gene TRBD1, 6 bases. V lost 4 bases, J lost 4 bases, and 17 bases lay in between. The CDR3 spans 15 residues. Germline assignment: CDR1 SGHNT and CDR2 YYREEE (reference sequence). CDR3 DNA sequence: TGTGCCAGCAGCCTATGGGGGGCGACAGTCACTGAAGCTTTCTTT. Translated, it gives CASSLWGATVTEAFF.

The rearrangement joins TRBV27 to TRBJ2-3; no clear D gene. Trimming removed 6 bases from V and 3 bases from J, with 16 bases in between. This CDR3 is 15 amino acids long. Per the germline V gene, CDR1 is MNHEY and CDR2 is SMNVEV (reference sequence). CDR3 sequence reads: CASRSQAAGTDTQYF. CDR3 in DNA: TGTGCCAGCAGATCCCAGGCAGCCGGAACAGATACGCAGTATTTT.

The chain combines TRBV7-8 with TRBJ2-6; 7 nucleotides agree with TRBD1. Germline V CDR1 and CDR2: SGHVS, FQNEAQ. The V gene end was trimmed by 5 bases and the J gene end by 0 bases; junction bases not matched to a gene: 7. The CDR3 contains 17 residues. CDR3 in amino acids: CASSPGQVLSGANVLTF. The CDR3 nucleotides are TGTGCCAGCAGCCCAGGACAGGTCCTCTCTGGGGCCAACGTCCTGACTTTC.

This clone appeared a single time. The chain combines TRBV29-1 with TRBJ2-5; 9 nucleotides line up with TRBD1. Matching the DNA end better, TRBJ2-7 makes the J call doubtful. The CDR3 has 14 amino acids. Germline CDR1 is SQVTM and CDR2 is ANQGSEA. CDR3 in amino acids: CSVARDRDSYEQYF. The CDR3 DNA sequence: TGCAGCGTAGCCCGGGACAGGGACTCCTACGAGCAGTACTTC.